These 9 T cell receptor beta chains were sequenced from one sample in a study of Ad26.COV2.S vaccination and SARS-CoV-2 variants. The treatment here: approximately 18 received Ad26.COV2.S at low or high dose, single or two shots; 5 received placebo; per-sample allocation not given. Specimen acquisition occurred on day 63 following the initial vaccine or placebo injection. Using immunoSEQ multiplex PCR, the repertoire was profiled, and TCRdb retains in-frame clones only, with some absent. Found here are fewer than 800,000 clones, around 92% of them singletons; the top ten hold over 1.3%. Source: peripheral blood, taken in a trial of Ad26.COV2.S vaccine versus placebo. The origin of the receptors is a person aged 18-65 years who received the Ad26.COV2.S COVID-19 vaccine or a placebo.

The V and J genes are TRBV7-9 and TRBJ2-1; 16 bases fit TRBD2. V shed 5 bases, J shed 0 bases, and the junction held 4 bases outside the gene matches. The CDR3 loop spans 18 amino acids. Germline V CDR1 and CDR2: SEHNR, FQNEAQ (reference sequence). The CDR3 region has the DNA TGTGCCAGCAGCCCGGGACTAGCGGGAGGGCCCTCCTACAATGAGCAGTTCTTC. Translation gives CASSPGLAGGPSYNEQFF.

The chain employs TRBV4-2 and TRBJ1-3; D gene ambiguous. Trimming took 4 bases from V and 0 from J, leaving 10 bases between them. The CDR3 has 15 amino acids. Germline assignment: CDR1 LGHNA and CDR2 YNFKEQ. The CDR3 DNA is TGTGCCAGCAGCCCAGCTTGGGTCTCTGGAAACACCATATATTTT. Encoded protein: CASSPAWVSGNTIYF.

The chain couples TRBV5-1 to TRBJ2-5; 8 bases align to TRBD2. Germline lookup yields CDR1 SGHRS and CDR2 YFSETQ. The CDR3 loop spans 15 amino acids. The ends lost 0 bases at V and 2 bases at J; junction bases unmatched: 3. CDR3: CASSLGTSGQETQYF. CDR3 DNA sequence: TGCGCCAGCAGCTTGGGAACTAGCGGTCAAGAGACCCAGTACTTC.

The chain combines TRBV30 with TRBJ1-1; no definite D call. CDR1 and CDR2 (germline): GTSNPN, SVGIG (reference sequence). This CDR3 is built from 14 residues. The V end was cut by 3 bases, the J end by 5 bases, with 16 bases between. The CDR3 protein is CAWSWPQKGTEAFF. For the CDR3, the DNA is TGTGCCTGGAGCTGGCCTCAAAAAGGGACTGAAGCTTTCTTT.

The V gene is TRBV6-5, the J gene TRBJ1-5; a weak D match, TRBD1 (6 bases). With 0 bases removed from V and 7 bases from J, the gap between germline ends came to 10 bases. The CDR3 covers 14 residues. Per the germline V gene, CDR1 is MNHEY and CDR2 is SVGAGI. CDR3 amino acids: CASSYSGGQQPQHF. The CDR3 DNA sequence: TGTGCCAGCAGTTACTCAGGGGGGCAGCAGCCCCAGCATTTT.

This chain joins TRBV24-1 and TRBJ1-6; D remains unclear. The germline gives CDR1 KGHDR, CDR2 SFDVKD. Trimming pared 8 bases from V and 10 bases from J, leaving 11 bases between. This CDR3 is built from 12 residues. The CDR3 reads CATNFPASPLHF. The CDR3 DNA is TGTGCCACCAACTTTCCGGCCTCACCCCTCCACTTT.

The chain uses TRBV10-1 and TRBJ1-1, with a weak D call TRBD1 (5 bases). The CDR3 length is 13 residues. V was shortened by 8 bases and J by 4 bases, with 14 bases between the two germline ends. Germline V lookup: CDR1 WNHNN, CDR2 SYGVQD (reference sequence). In DNA, the CDR3 is TGCGCCAGCTCGAATCGGGGCAGCACTGAAGCTTTCTTT. Amino acid sequence: CASSNRGSTEAFF.

This chain joins TRBV27 and TRBJ2-4; possibly TRBD1 for D (5 bases). Trimming took 8 bases from V and 1 from J, leaving 12 bases between them. The germline gives CDR1 MNHEY, CDR2 SMNVEV (reference sequence). The CDR3 has 14 residues. The DNA of the CDR3 is TGTGCCAGCTCGGTGGGGCTGGCCAAAAACATTCAGTACTTC. It codes for CASSVGLAKNIQYF.

The chain has TRBV5-6 and TRBJ2-1; no firm D call. This CDR3 is 11 amino acids long. CDR1 is SGHDT and CDR2 is YYEEEE in the germline V gene. V gave up 0 bases and J gave up 8 bases, with 3 bases separating them. The CDR3 DNA reads TGTGCCAGCAGCTTGGAACATGAGCAGTTCTTC. This sequence encodes CASSLEHEQFF. Supplemented by reference TRBV5-6 and TRBJ2-1, the full variable domain reads DAGVTQSPTHLIKTRGQQVTLRCSPKSGHDTVSWYQQALGQGPQFIFQYYEEEERQRGNFPDRFSGHQFPNYSSELNVNALLLGDSALYLCASSLEHEQFFGPGTRLTVL.